This is a list of T cell receptor beta chains from one sample in a study of PD-1 blockade in classical Hodgkin lymphoma. Measured with immunoSEQ multiplex PCR; TCRdb has only the in-frame clones, and not every one. Among around 40,000 clones listed, roughly 78% were seen once. The starting material was peripheral blood mononuclear cells (PBMCs), obtained at baseline. These TCRs come from a human donor with classical Hodgkin lymphoma. CDR3s include the opening cysteine and the closing phenylalanine or tryptophan. D genes are given only for firm matches. Only part of the rows carry a size: once, few, many, or a class if the clone is expanded.

v_call,d_call,j_call,clone_size,cdr3_aa,cdr3_nt
TRBV11-2,TRBD1,TRBJ2-7,.,CASSLARGHEQYF,TGTGCCAGCAGCTTAGCCAGGGGGCACGAGCAGTACTTC
TRBV7-6,.,TRBJ1-3,.,CASSPRGRGNTIYF,TGTGCCAGCAGCCCCCGGGGTCGTGGAAACACCATATATTTT
TRBV2,.,TRBJ1-6,few,CASRMQSSYNSPLHF,TGTGCCAGCAGGATGCAGAGCTCCTATAATTCACCCCTCCACTTT
TRBV7-7,.,TRBJ2-3,.,CASSERPPEMWSDTQYF,TGTGCCAGCAGCGAGAGGCCCCCCGAGATGTGGTCAGATACGCAGTATTTT
TRBV5-1,.,TRBJ2-4,.,CASSLNSPGENIQYF,TGCGCCAGCAGCTTGAACTCCCCCGGGGAAAACATTCAGTACTTC
TRBV10-3,.,TRBJ2-7,once,CAISTGRGSHEQYF,TGTGCCATCAGTACGGGACGGGGAAGCCACGAGCAGTACTTC
TRBV6-5,TRBD1,TRBJ1-2,few,CASSLSRTGGENGYTF,TGTGCCAGCAGTTTATCTAGGACAGGGGGCGAGAATGGCTACACCTTC
TRBV6-6,TRBD1,TRBJ1-5,.,CASSRQGGQPQHF,TGTGCCAGCAGCCGACAGGGGGGTCAGCCCCAGCATTTT
TRBV4-3,.,TRBJ2-1,once,CASSRDDTRAHYNEQFF,TGCGCCAGCAGCCGAGACGATACTAGGGCCCACTACAATGAGCAGTTCTTC
TRBV9,TRBD2,TRBJ2-3,.,CASSPPGLAIDTQYF,TGTGCCAGCAGCCCTCCGGGACTAGCAATAGATACGCAGTATTTT
TRBV6-1,TRBD1,TRBJ1-2,.,CASILRDRGAYGYTF,TGTGCCAGCATTCTCCGGGACAGGGGAGCCTATGGCTACACCTTC
TRBV6-4,.,TRBJ2-3,.,CASSGSSGVHTDTQYF,TGTGCCAGCAGTGGGAGTTCGGGGGTCCACACAGATACGCAGTATTTT
TRBV2,TRBD1,TRBJ2-4,.,CASRERGPGAKNIQYF,TGTGCCAGCAGGGAGAGGGGGCCTGGGGCCAAAAACATTCAGTACTTC
TRBV2,.,TRBJ2-1,.,CASSEAEAGSDEQFF,TGTGCCAGCAGTGAAGCGGAGGCAGGATCGGATGAGCAGTTCTTC
TRBV27,TRBD1,TRBJ1-2,few,CASSFSGTGAPHGYTF,TGTGCCAGCAGTTTTTCCGGGACAGGGGCCCCACATGGCTACACCTTC
TRBV9,.,TRBJ2-5,.,CASSALQGFQETQYF,TGTGCCAGCAGCGCCCTCCAGGGTTTCCAAGAGACCCAGTACTTC
TRBV19,.,TRBJ1-6,once,CASKEGGTVAPLHF,TGTGCCAGTAAGGAGGGGGGCACCGTGGCACCCCTCCACTTT
TRBV25-1,.,TRBJ1-1,.,CASGSLGNTEAFF,TGTGCCAGTGGGTCCCTCGGGAACACTGAAGCTTTCTTT